This TCR beta chain was sequenced during a study of T cells in Graves' hyperthyroidism and ophthalmopathy. Study details: Staff took peripheral blood when the initial diagnosis was made, before any treatment began.

In the case of this clonotype: Its antigen is undetermined.

Researchers amplified the TCR beta CDR3 regions from RNA transcripts. HTBI primers drove first-round RT-PCR of the TCR CDR3. Using its own MiXCR run on the multiplex PCR reads, TCRdb lists one record per CDR3 protein. The sample lists fewer than 750,000 distinct CDR3 sequences; about 14% were seen once. Patients were excluded for uncontrolled infection, other autoimmune disease, pregnancy or lactation. Approximately 10 ml of fresh peripheral blood supplied the PBMCs. The V end was cut by 7 bases, the J end by 6 bases, with 9 bases between. There are 12 residues in the CDR3. Germline loops: CDR1 MNHNS, CDR2 SASEGT. General study points: The majority of expanded thyroid clonotypes above 0.001 also appeared in blood.

The chain couples TRBV6-1 to TRBJ2-2; D gene unclear. The receptor was isolated from a middle-aged woman with Graves' ophthalmopathy. Sequenced material: blood. CDR3 sequence: CASTVTPGELFF. For the CDR3, the DNA is TGTGCCAGCACCGTAACCCCCGGGGAGCTGTTTTTT.